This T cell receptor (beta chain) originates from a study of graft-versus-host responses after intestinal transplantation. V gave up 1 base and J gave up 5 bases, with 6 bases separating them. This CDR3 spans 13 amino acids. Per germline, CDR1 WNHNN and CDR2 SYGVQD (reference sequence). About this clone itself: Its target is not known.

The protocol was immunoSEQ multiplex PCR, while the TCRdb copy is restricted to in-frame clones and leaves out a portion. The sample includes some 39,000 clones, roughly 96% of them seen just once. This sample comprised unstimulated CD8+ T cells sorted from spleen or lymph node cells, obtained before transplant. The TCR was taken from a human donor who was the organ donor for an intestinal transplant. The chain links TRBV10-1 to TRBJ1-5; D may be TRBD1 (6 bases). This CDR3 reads CASSEYRDQPQHF. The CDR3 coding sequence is TGCGCCAGCAGTGAGTACAGGGATCAGCCCCAGCATTTT.